This T cell receptor (beta chain) was captured by sequencing in a study of cytomegalovirus exposure and HLA in healthy donors. General study points: In vitro confirmation showed three CMV-associated chains to be CMV antigen specific.

Germline CDR1 SEHNR, CDR2 FQNEAQ (reference sequence). After removal of 4 bases from V and 0 bases from J, the junction contained 9 bases not matched to a gene. The CDR3 covers 17 residues. Turning to this clone: Its antigen remains unidentified.

TCRdb's copy holds only in-frame clones and misses some; the assay was immunoSEQ multiplex PCR. The profile shows about 88,000 clones, more than 70% of them singletons. The source is a woman aged 18-29 years in good health and CMV-seropositive. What was sequenced was PBMCs. The chain links TRBV7-9 to TRBJ1-3; 7 nucleotides match TRBD1. For the CDR3, the DNA is TGTGCCAGCAGCTCTATGAGGGACAGCTCCTCTGGAAACACCATATATTTT. Amino acids: CASSSMRDSSSGNTIYF.